These T cell receptor beta chains were read from a single sample in a study of PD-L1 blockade in urothelial cancer. Generated by immunoSEQ multiplex PCR, the TCRdb table keeps only in-frame clones and is missing some. The table has roughly 100,000 clones, 70% to 90% seen once. Source: PBMCs, taken around atezolizumab (anti-PD-L1) treatment. These receptors all stem from a man between 65 and 85 years old with urothelial cancer. The CDR3 runs from the conserved cysteine through the conserved F or W. A D gene is named only where the DNA matches it firmly. The size field is filled for only some rows; it gives once, few, many or a size class.

j_gene | d_gene | abundance | len | v_gene | CDR3nt | CDR3aa
TRBJ1-2 | TRBD1 | . | 15 | TRBV4-1 | TGCGCCAGCAGCCAAGTCCCAGGGGGTGTCTATGGCTACACCTTC | CASSQVPGGVYGYTF
TRBJ1-1 | . | . | 12 | TRBV5-5 | TGTGCCAGCAGCTTGGGGGGCCCTGAAGCTTTCTTT | CASSLGGPEAFF
TRBJ2-1 | . | . | 15 | TRBV9 | TGTGCCAGCAGCGTAGACGAGGGATCTTACAATGAGCAGTTCTTC | CASSVDEGSYNEQFF
TRBJ1-2 | . | . | 12 | TRBV5-5 | TGTGCCAGCAGCTTGGACTCTGAGGGCTACACCTTC | CASSLDSEGYTF
TRBJ1-1 | . | . | 18 | TRBV18 | TGTGCCAGCTCCCCCAACGCGGGGGGCGCGACGGATGGCACTGAAGCTTTCTTT | CASSPNAGGATDGTEAFF
TRBJ2-5 | . | . | 14 | TRBV7-2 | TGTGCCAGCAGCCAGCAGGTGTCCCAAGAGACCCAGTACTTC | CASSQQVSQETQYF
TRBJ1-2 | . | . | 12 | TRBV19 | TGTGCCAGTAGTGCGGGGCCGTATGGCTACACCTTC | CASSAGPYGYTF
TRBJ2-2 | TRBD1 | . | 15 | TRBV11-3 | TGTGCCAGCAGCTTCCGACAGGGTAGGGCCGGGGAGCTGTTTTTT | CASSFRQGRAGELFF
TRBJ1-4 | . | . | 15 | TRBV4-1 | TGCGCCAGCAGCCACGCTGGAGAGTTTAATGAAAAACTGTTTTTT | CASSHAGEFNEKLFF
TRBJ2-3 | . | . | 18 | TRBV7-9 | TGTGCCAGCAGCTTAGGAGGGTATAGCGCCCCCGGCACAGATACGCAGTATTTT | CASSLGGYSAPGTDTQYF
TRBJ1-4 | . | . | 16 | TRBV19 | TGTGCCAGTAGTTCTCGTGGACAGCCAACTAATGAAAAACTGTTTTTT | CASSSRGQPTNEKLFF
TRBJ2-3 | TRBD1 | . | 16 | TRBV7-2 | TGTGCCAGCAGGGACCGGGACAGGGGCACGTTGGATACGCAGTATTTT | CASRDRDRGTLDTQYF
TRBJ1-5 | TRBD1 | . | 15 | TRBV6-5 | TGTGCCAGCAGTCGGGACAGGGAGGGTCATCAGCCCCAGCATTTT | CASSRDREGHQPQHF
TRBJ2-5 | . | . | 14 | TRBV2 | TGTGCCAGCAATTCAGGGGTCGGGCAAGAGACCCAGTACTTC | CASNSGVGQETQYF
TRBJ1-6 | . | . | 15 | TRBV5-4 | TGTGCCAGCAGCTTAGCGGGGACCTATAATTCACCCCTCCACTTT | CASSLAGTYNSPLHF
TRBJ2-7 | TRBD1 | . | 15 | TRBV14 | TGTGCCAGCAGCCCAAGGACAGGATGGTCCTACGAGCAGTACTTC | CASSPRTGWSYEQYF
TRBJ1-6 | TRBD1 | once | 16 | TRBV5-1 | TGCGCCAGCAGCTCAGGACAGGGCCAGCTTGGTTCACCCCTCCACTTT | CASSSGQGQLGSPLHF
TRBJ1-1 | TRBD1 | . | 17 | TRBV18 | TGTGCCAGCTCACCACAGACAGGGGTGGGAGGGAACACTGAAGCTTTCTTT | CASSPQTGVGGNTEAFF
TRBJ1-1 | TRBD1 | . | 14 | TRBV6-6 | TGTGCCAGCAGCGGACAGGGGAGGGACACTGAAGCTTTCTTT | CASSGQGRDTEAFF
TRBJ1-5 | . | few | 15 | TRBV19 | TGTGCCAGTATCCCTGGACAGTATAGCAATCAGCCCCAGCATTTT | CASIPGQYSNQPQHF
TRBJ1-4 | . | . | 16 | TRBV9 | TGTGCCAGCAGCGTATTGGCCGCTTCCACTAATGAAAAACTGTTTTTT | CASSVLAASTNEKLFF
TRBJ2-1 | TRBD2 | . | 15 | TRBV5-1 | TGCGCCAGCAGCTTATCCGGGACTAGCGGCAATGAGCAGTTCTTC | CASSLSGTSGNEQFF
TRBJ2-7 | TRBD2 | . | 17 | TRBV7-2 | TGTGCCAGCAGCAACCCCCCGGGGAGGGTGGGGACCTACGAGCAGTACTTC | CASSNPPGRVGTYEQYF
TRBJ1-1 | TRBD1 | . | 13 | TRBV5-1 | TGCGCCAGCAGCAACAGGGGGAACACTGAAGCTTTCTTT | CASSNRGNTEAFF